A single sample is the source of the 17 T cell receptor beta chains below, sequenced in a study of blood T cells in healthy people across ages (dated by TCRdb to the mid-2010s). The library was prepared using 5' RACE. For sequencing, an Illumina HiSeq 2500 was employed. A second PCR of about 6 to 11 cycles was performed with a sample-barcoded 5' primer and a J-beta primer mix. TCRdb ran its own pipeline on the public reads, namely fastp trimming at Q25 and MiXCR clone calling, and kept in-frame beta chains. Identical CDR3 proteins give one entry, which carries the most common genes and DNA. The sample table contains more than 750,000 distinct CDR3 sequences; only one count was recorded for almost 30% of them. The leading ten clones occupy 10% of the sample. The same specimen was also included in a second study, on T cells of mothers and their children.

The sequenced material came from blood. These receptors came from a woman between 35 and 50 years old in good health.

This chain uses TRBV27 with TRBJ2-1, with a weak D call TRBD1 (6 bases). The CDR3 loop spans 13 amino acids. The germline V gene encodes CDR1 MNHEY and CDR2 SMNVEV (reference sequence). Between the trimmed V and J ends, which lost 0 bases and 10 bases, there was a span of 10 bases. CDR3 nucleotides: TGTGCCAGCAGTTTATCGAACAGGGCGGAGCAGTTCTTC. Its protein is CASSLSNRAEQFF.

V is TRBV11-2 and J is TRBJ1-2; D is undetermined. This CDR3 spans 14 amino acids. Germline CDR1 is SGHAT and CDR2 is FQNNGV. The V end lost 4 bases, the J end lost 5 bases, and 14 bases lay between the germline ends. The CDR3 loop is CASSSEAGRYGYTF. The CDR3 DNA reads as TGTGCCAGCAGCTCTGAGGCCGGGCGTTATGGCTACACCTTC.

This clonotype was detected a few times. V gene TRBV20-1 combines with J gene TRBJ2-1; maybe TRBD2 (7 bases). Trimming cost V 7 bases and J 4 bases, with 14 bases left between them. In germline, CDR1 is DFQATT, CDR2 SNEGSKA (reference sequence). This CDR3 has 13 residues. The CDR3 reads CSVGGAGYNEQFF. The CDR3 DNA follows: TGCAGTGTTGGGGGGGCAGGGTACAATGAGCAGTTCTTC.

This clonotype was seen more than once but under ten times. This chain joins TRBV29-1 and TRBJ2-3; 8 bases align to TRBD1. The trim removed 3 bases at V and 13 bases at J, leaving 12 bases unmatched. The length of the CDR3 is 13 residues. Germline loops: CDR1 SQVTM, CDR2 ANQGSEA. CDR3 nucleotide sequence: TGCAGCGTTGACGGCCAGGGGGCCAGATACGAGTATTTT. This translates into CSVDGQGARYEYF.

CDR3: CASSLVQLTSTDTQYF. The CDR3 bases are TGTGCCAGCAGCTTAGTACAGCTGACTAGCACAGATACGCAGTATTTT. This chain joins TRBV7-8 and TRBJ2-3; D unresolved. Germline-derived CDR1 and CDR2 are SGHVS and FQNEAQ. The V gene lost 1 base and the J gene lost 0 bases, with 11 bases spanning the gap. The length of the CDR3 is 16 residues.

The V and J genes are TRBV20-1 and TRBJ1-1; unclear D gene. Germline values: CDR1 DFQATT, CDR2 SNEGSKA (reference sequence). V was shortened by 3 bases and J by 7 bases, with 12 bases between the two germline ends. The CDR3 covers 12 residues. The CDR3 is CSASGEAVEAFF. DNA for the CDR3: TGCAGTGCTAGTGGGGAGGCGGTTGAAGCTTTCTTT.

The chain couples TRBV12-3 or TRBV12-4 to TRBJ1-6, with D perhaps TRBD1 (6 bases). Trimming took 7 bases from V and 9 from J, leaving 25 bases between them. This CDR3 spans 17 amino acids. In DNA form, the CDR3 reads TGTGCCAGCACGAAGGGGAACAGGGTGAGCCCTACTTCACCCCTCCACTTT. This gives the protein CASTKGNRVSPTSPLHF.

V gene TRBV28 combines with J gene TRBJ2-3, with D unresolved. CDR3 length: 13 amino acids. Trimming took off 9 bases at V and 0 bases at J, with 10 bases between the two ends. Germline CDR1 is MDHEN and CDR2 is SYDVKM. The CDR3 nucleotides are TGTGCCAGTGGCCAGCCAAGCACAGATACGCAGTATTTT. Translated, it gives CASGQPSTDTQYF.

This clonotype was seen at least ten times. The J gene is TRBJ1-2, the V gene TRBV7-2; 12 bases line up with TRBD1. The CDR3 is made up of 15 amino acids. Germline CDR1 and CDR2: SGHTA and FQGNSA. After removal of 3 bases from V and 3 bases from J, the junction contained 2 bases not matched to a gene. CDR3 residues: CASSFGTGGDYGYTF. The CDR3 nucleotides read TGTGCCAGCAGCTTCGGGACAGGGGGCGACTATGGCTACACCTTC.

This clonotype was recorded at least ten times. The rearrangement uses TRBV9 and TRBJ1-1, with D unclear. The germline V gene has CDR1 SGDLS and CDR2 YYNGEE. Trimming took off 0 bases at V and 5 bases at J, with 11 bases between the two ends. This CDR3 has 14 residues. CDR3 loop: CASSVGVGLTEAFF. The CDR3 coding sequence is TGTGCCAGCAGCGTAGGTGTAGGGTTGACTGAAGCTTTCTTT.

This chain uses TRBV27 with TRBJ2-5; 9 bases are shared with TRBD1. Germline trimming cut 6 bases from V and 2 bases from J; bases unmatched to any gene: 4. There are 14 residues in the CDR3. The germline CDR1 and CDR2 sequences are MNHEY and SMNVEV (reference sequence). CDR3 sequence reads: CASRGQGLQETQYF. CDR3 DNA sequence: TGTGCCAGCAGGGGACAGGGTCTACAAGAGACCCAGTACTTC.

This clonotype was recorded at least ten times. The chain couples TRBV10-2 to TRBJ2-3; TRBD2 agrees at 9 bases. The CDR3 is 14 residues long. J gave up 2 bases and V 7 bases, and 4 bases lay outside the gene matches. Germline V CDR1 and CDR2: WSHSY, SAAADI. DNA for the CDR3: TGCGCCAGCACGAGCGGGGGGCTCACAGATACGCAGTATTTT. This gives the protein CASTSGGLTDTQYF.

Comment on this clonotype: Compared with germline, one end of the junction differs, possibly owing to a read error. The V call is TRBV6-6, the J call TRBJ1-5, with D tentatively TRBD1 (5 bases). Germline assignment: CDR1 MNHNY and CDR2 SVGAGI (reference sequence). CDR3 size: 12 residues. Written as DNA, the CDR3 is TGTGTCAGCAGCCACGATCAGGGAGCCCAGCATTTT. Protein: CVSSHDQGAQHF.

J is TRBJ1-1 and V is TRBV3-1, with D perhaps matching TRBD1 (5 bases). CDR3 size: 15 residues. The V end lost 0 bases, the J end lost 6 bases, and 14 bases lay between the germline ends. The germline gives CDR1 LGHDT, CDR2 YNNKEL (reference sequence). In nucleotides, the CDR3 is TGTGCCAGCAGCCAAGATATAATGGGGGGTCCTGAAGCTTTCTTT. Its translation: CASSQDIMGGPEAFF.

This chain links TRBV6-1 with TRBJ2-3, with D uncertain. The V end lost 1 base, the J end lost 5 bases, and 7 bases lay between the germline ends. Germline V gene sequence: CDR1 MNHNS, CDR2 SASEGT. The CDR3 extends over 13 amino acids. The CDR3 loop reads CASSEGRVDTQYF. CDR3 nucleotide sequence: TGTGCCAGCAGTGAAGGACGGGTAGATACGCAGTATTTT.

This sequence joins TRBV29-1 and TRBJ1-1; 9 nucleotides agree with TRBD1. Germline V gives CDR1 SQVTM, CDR2 ANQGSEA. The CDR3 totals 14 residues. Trimming cost V 6 bases and J 5 bases; bases outside gene matches: 10. As DNA, the CDR3 is TGCAGCGTAACAGGGGGCTGGGATCGTACTGAAGCTTTCTTT. This codes for CSVTGGWDRTEAFF. Complete variable domain (other parts from reference TRBV29-1 and TRBJ1-1): SAVISQKPSRDICQRGTSLTIQCQVDSQVTMMFWYRQQPGQSLTLIATANQGSEATYESGFVIDKFPISRPNLTFSTLTVSNMSPEDSSIYLCSVTGGWDRTEAFFGQGTRLTVV.

This clonotype was seen ten or more times. The chain links TRBV24-1 to TRBJ2-5, with D uncertain. The CDR3 has 14 amino acids. Per the germline V gene, CDR1 is KGHDR and CDR2 is SFDVKD. Trimming cost V 7 bases and J 0 bases, with 11 bases left between them. CDR3 sequence: CATSPSRYQETQYF. The CDR3 DNA is TGTGCCACCAGCCCTAGTAGGTACCAAGAGACCCAGTACTTC.